What follows is one TCR beta chain and its context. The target antigen is unknown. Germline CDR1 reads SGHTA; CDR2 reads FQGTGA. J was trimmed by 7 bases and V by 4 bases; bases with no gene match: 2. CDR3 size: 14 residues. The entry originates in a study of cytomegalovirus exposure and HLA in healthy donors. The PCR employed 60 Vbeta primers together with 13 Jbeta primers. TCRdb keeps only in-frame clones here, not all; method: immunoSEQ multiplex PCR. The table includes about 150,000 clones, about four fifths detected once. Points from the study as a whole: The study put some 150 TCR beta chains on its list as cytomegalovirus-associated. In a later analysis, at a false discovery rate of 0.05, 17,000 or so TCR beta sequences matched HLA alleles. An apparent linkage of common viral pathogens to several of the most significant clusters emerged in a later analysis. Later analysis associated a missense DCLRE1C variant with TCR beta V- and J-gene trimming.

Material: PBMCs. This TCR was recovered from a male donor in good health and CMV-seronegative. The genes are TRBV7-3 and TRBJ2-2; 11 nucleotides line up with TRBD1. CDR3 in DNA: TGTGCCAGCAGCTCGGGACAGGGGGTCGGGGAGCTGTTTTTT. Translating gives CASSSGQGVGELFF.